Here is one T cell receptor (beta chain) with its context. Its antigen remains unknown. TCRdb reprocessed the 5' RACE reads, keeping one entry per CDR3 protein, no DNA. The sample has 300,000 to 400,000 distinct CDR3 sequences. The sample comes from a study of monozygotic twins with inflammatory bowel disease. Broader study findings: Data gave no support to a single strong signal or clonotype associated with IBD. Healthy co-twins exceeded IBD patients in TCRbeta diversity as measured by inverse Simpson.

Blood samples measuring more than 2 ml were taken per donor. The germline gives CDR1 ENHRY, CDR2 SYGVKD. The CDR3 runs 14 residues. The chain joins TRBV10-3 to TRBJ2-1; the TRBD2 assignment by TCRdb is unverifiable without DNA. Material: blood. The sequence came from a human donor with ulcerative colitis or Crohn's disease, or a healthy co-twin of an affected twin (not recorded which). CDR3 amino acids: CARGTSGICHEQFF.